Listed here are 29 T cell receptor beta chains from one sample, sequenced in a study of monozygotic twins with inflammatory bowel disease. TCRdb re-called the 5' RACE reads; one entry per CDR3 protein, DNA not given. The specimen's table records approximately 400,000 distinct CDR3 sequences. The sequenced sample consisted of blood. The receptors were sampled from a human donor with ulcerative colitis or Crohn's disease, or a healthy co-twin of an affected twin (not recorded which).

The CDR3 sequence: CASSLVTDQETQYF. The J gene is TRBJ2-5, the V gene TRBV13. Germline V CDR1 and CDR2: PRHDT, FYEKMQ (reference sequence). The CDR3 spans 14 residues.

This rearrangement joins TRBV27 to TRBJ2-7. Germline V lookup: CDR1 MNHEY, CDR2 SMNVEV (reference sequence). The CDR3 runs to 13 residues. CDR3 in amino acids: CASSFSRMYEQYF.

The chain employs TRBV30 and TRBJ2-2; the TCRdb D gene call, TRBD1, has no DNA to confirm it. CDR1 and CDR2 (germline): GTSNPN, SVGIG (reference sequence). This CDR3 comprises 14 residues. The CDR3 loop reads CAWNRGRRTGELFF.

V and J are TRBV27 and TRBJ1-1; the D call from TCRdb, TRBD1, cannot be confirmed without DNA. Germline-derived CDR1 and CDR2 are MNHEY and SMNVEV (reference sequence). This CDR3 contains 16 residues. The CDR3 reads CASSLRGLILDTEAFF.

Here the CDR3 reads CASSGGQQYGYTF. V gene TRBV5-1 combines with J gene TRBJ1-2; the D call of TRBD1 rests on TCRdb alone, since no DNA is present to check it. This CDR3 is built from 13 residues. CDR1 SGHRS and CDR2 YFSETQ come from the germline V gene. The full variable domain, in which reference TRBV5-1 and TRBJ1-2 provide the parts outside the CDR3, is KAGVTQTPRYLIKTRGQQVTLSCSPISGHRSVSWYQQTPGQGLQFLFEYFSETQRNKGNFPGRFSGRQFSNSRSEMNVSTLELGDSALYLCASSGGQQYGYTFGSGTRLTVV.

The chain recombines TRBV27 with TRBJ2-6; the TRBD1 assignment by TCRdb is unverifiable without DNA. Germline CDR1 and CDR2: MNHEY and SMNVEV (reference sequence). CDR3 length: 17 amino acids. The CDR3 spells CASRPRGGNSGANVLTF.

The chain recombines TRBV12-3 or TRBV12-4 with TRBJ1-5. This CDR3 has 15 residues. This chain's CDR3 is CASSFSRISNQPQHF.

The V call is TRBV27, the J call TRBJ2-2; there is no DNA to check the TCRdb D call of TRBD2. From germline, CDR1 is MNHEY and CDR2 SMNVEV (reference sequence). This CDR3 has 16 amino acids. This CDR3 is CASSVILAGGTGELFF.

This sequence joins TRBV9 and TRBJ2-1; TCRdb's assignment of TRBD2 cannot be checked, as there is no DNA. The germline V gene encodes CDR1 SGDLS and CDR2 YYNGEE. This CDR3 is built from 17 residues. The CDR3: CASSVVVAGGSYNEQFF. The whole variable domain, remainder taken from reference TRBV9 and TRBJ2-1, is DSGVTQTPKHLITATGQRVTLRCSPRSGDLSVYWYQQSLDQGLQFLIQYYNGEERAKGNILERFSAQQFPDLHSELNLSSLELGDSALYFCASSVVVAGGSYNEQFFGPGTRLTVL.

The rearrangement joins TRBV18 to TRBJ2-1; TCRdb lists TRBD1, though no DNA is available to test this call. The length of the CDR3 is 12 residues. Germline V gives CDR1 KGHSH, CDR2 LQKENI. The CDR3 is CASSEPGTGGLF. The full variable domain, in which reference TRBV18 and TRBJ2-1 provide the parts outside the CDR3, is NAGVMQNPRHLVRRRGQEARLRCSPMKGHSHVYWYRQLPEEGLKFMVYLQKENIIDESGMPKERFSAEFPKEGPSILRIQQVVRGDSAAYFCASSEPGTGGLFGPGTRLTVL.

The chain links TRBV5-1 to TRBJ1-5; TCRdb picks TRBD1, but there is no DNA to check that call. CDR3 length equals 17 residues. Looked up from germline, CDR1 is SGHRS and CDR2 is YFSETQ. This chain's CDR3 is CASSPDDGGNPYQPQHF. The full variable domain, in which reference TRBV5-1 and TRBJ1-5 provide the parts outside the CDR3, is KAGVTQTPRYLIKTRGQQVTLSCSPISGHRSVSWYQQTPGQGLQFLFEYFSETQRNKGNFPGRFSGRQFSNSRSEMNVSTLELGDSALYLCASSPDDGGNPYQPQHFGDGTRLSIL.

The CDR3 sequence: CASSLPGDIGFF. The chain employs TRBV11-3 and TRBJ2-1; TCRdb returns TRBD1, unconfirmable since there is no DNA. Germline CDR1 SGHNT, CDR2 YENEEA. CDR3 length: 12 amino acids.

The CDR3 spells CSARAGGTGNEQFF. V and J are TRBV20-1 and TRBJ2-1; TCRdb's D gene call, TRBD2, goes unchecked for lack of DNA. Germline V gene data show CDR1 as DFQATT and CDR2 as SNEGSKA (reference sequence). The CDR3 contains 14 residues.

The CDR3 is CASSLATSDRGDYGYTF. The chain carries TRBV5-6 and TRBJ1-2; TCRdb's D call of TRBD1 is untestable without DNA. The CDR3 loop spans 17 amino acids. The germline V gene encodes CDR1 SGHDT and CDR2 YYEEEE.

The V and J genes are TRBV20-1 and TRBJ1-5. Germline values: CDR1 DFQATT, CDR2 SNEGSKA (reference sequence). The CDR3 covers 15 residues. The CDR3 loop reads CSARETAYSNQPQHF.

The chain is built from TRBV7-9 and TRBJ2-7; the TCRdb D gene call, TRBD2, has no DNA to confirm it. The germline gives CDR1 SEHNR, CDR2 FQNEAQ (reference sequence). The CDR3 runs 13 residues. The CDR3 protein is CASSLWGGNEQYF.

This sequence joins TRBV7-3 and TRBJ2-7; TCRdb names TRBD1, which stays unverified in the absence of DNA. Germline V gene data show CDR1 as SGHTA and CDR2 as FQGTGA. The CDR3 totals 13 residues. CDR3 loop: CASSLLQGNEQYF.

The J gene is TRBJ2-7, the V gene TRBV7-9. The CDR3 consists of 13 residues. From germline, CDR1 is SEHNR and CDR2 FQNEAQ (reference sequence). The CDR3 sequence is CASSPTISYEQYF.

This chain uses TRBV20-1 with TRBJ2-1; TCRdb calls TRBD2, which cannot be checked without DNA. Germline V gene data show CDR1 as DFQATT and CDR2 as SNEGSKA (reference sequence). The CDR3 sequence is 15 residues long. The CDR3 here is CSATRAGFPYNEQFF.

V is TRBV7-9 and J is TRBJ1-1; TCRdb's D call, TRBD1, is unchecked because there is no DNA. The CDR3 is 14 amino acids. In germline, CDR1 is SEHNR, CDR2 FQNEAQ (reference sequence). The CDR3 sequence is CASSPTGRVTEAFF.

The J gene is TRBJ2-7, the V gene TRBV4-1; TCRdb gives TRBD1 as the D gene, but with no DNA this cannot be confirmed. In germline, CDR1 is MGHRA, CDR2 YSYEKL. The CDR3 has 15 residues. CDR3 sequence: CASSLQGVGGGEQYF.

The chain links TRBV5-5 to TRBJ1-1; the D call from TCRdb, TRBD1, cannot be confirmed without DNA. CDR1 is SGHKS and CDR2 is YYEKEE in the germline V gene (reference sequence). CDR3 length: 16 amino acids. The chain's CDR3 is CASSRSSGGRNTEAFF. The entire variable domain, with the rest obtained from reference TRBV5-5 and TRBJ1-1, is as follows: DAGVTQSPTHLIKTRGQQVTLRCSPISGHKSVSWYQQVLGQGPQFIFQYYEKEERGRGNFPDRFSARQFPNYSSELNVNALLLGDSALYLCASSRSSGGRNTEAFFGQGTRLTVV.

The rearrangement joins TRBV7-2 to TRBJ2-3; the D gene TCRdb calls, TRBD2, cannot be checked with no DNA. The length of the CDR3 is 17 residues. Germline loops: CDR1 SGHTA, CDR2 FQGNSA. The CDR3 here is CASSLIIGRAPPDTQYF.

CDR3 sequence: CSASVPDRAKNIQYF. J is TRBJ2-4 and V is TRBV20-1; there is no DNA to check the TCRdb D call of TRBD1. Germline CDR1 reads DFQATT; CDR2 reads SNEGSKA (reference sequence). The CDR3 is made up of 15 amino acids.

The CDR3 protein is CASRGTGGFHEQFF. The rearrangement links TRBV28 to TRBJ2-1; TCRdb reports TRBD1, a call that lacks DNA to check it against. Germline V gene sequence: CDR1 MDHEN, CDR2 SYDVKM. CDR3 size: 14 residues.

This chain uses TRBV10-3 with TRBJ1-2; there is no DNA to check the TCRdb D call of TRBD1. Germline V gives CDR1 ENHRY, CDR2 SYGVKD. This CDR3 has 13 residues. The CDR3 loop reads CAISTDRAYGYTF.

V gene TRBV20-1 combines with J gene TRBJ2-7; no DNA is available, so the TRBD2 call from TCRdb remains unchecked. The germline gives CDR1 DFQATT, CDR2 SNEGSKA (reference sequence). CDR3 length equals 16 residues. CDR3 protein: CSARGSRLGSFYEQYF.

The CDR3 here is CASSPVSETQYF. The chain uses TRBV18 and TRBJ2-5. CDR1 is KGHSH and CDR2 is LQKENI in the germline V gene. This CDR3 is built from 12 residues.

The chain couples TRBV21-1 to TRBJ2-2; there is no DNA to check the TCRdb D call of TRBD1. TRBV21-1 is classified as a pseudogene. CDR3 length: 15 amino acids. The CDR3: CASSKPGQNTGELFF.